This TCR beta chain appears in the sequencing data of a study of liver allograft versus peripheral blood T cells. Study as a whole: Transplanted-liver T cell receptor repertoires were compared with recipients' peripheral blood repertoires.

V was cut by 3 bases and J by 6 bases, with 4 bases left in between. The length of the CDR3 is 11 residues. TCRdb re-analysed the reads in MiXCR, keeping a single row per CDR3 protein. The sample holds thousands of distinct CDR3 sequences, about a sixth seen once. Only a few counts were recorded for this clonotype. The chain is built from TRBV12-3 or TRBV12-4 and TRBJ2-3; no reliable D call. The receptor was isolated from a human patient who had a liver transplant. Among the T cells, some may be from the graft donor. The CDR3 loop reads CASSLGDTQYF. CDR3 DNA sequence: TGTGCCAGCAGTTTGGGGGATACGCAGTATTTT.